The sequence of this T cell receptor (beta chain) was determined in a study of cytomegalovirus exposure and HLA in healthy donors. The study's findings and limits: Several of the most significant clusters appeared, in a later analysis, to be linked to common viral pathogens.

About this clone: Antigen unknown. A junction boundary mismatches the germline segment, possibly from a read error.

This CDR3 comprises 17 residues. Germline CDR1 is SSHAT and CDR2 is FNYEAQ (reference sequence). 60 Vbeta and 13 Jbeta primers were used in PCR. The protocol was immunoSEQ multiplex PCR, while the TCRdb copy is restricted to in-frame clones and leaves out a portion. The profile shows some 120,000 clones, roughly two thirds of them singletons. The TCR was taken from a man aged 25 to 40 in good health and CMV-seropositive. This chain links TRBV7-7 with TRBJ2-3, with 10 bases fitting TRBD2. Sequencing was performed on PBMCs. The CDR3 loop is CASSSRLAGEGSDTQYF. CDR3 sequence (DNA): TGTGCTAGCAGCTCGCGGCTAGCGGGAGAGGGTTCAGATACGCAGTATTTT.